This T cell receptor beta chain was identified during a study of graft-versus-host responses after intestinal transplantation. On the study more broadly: The whole recipient group had anti-thymocyte globulin induction followed by tacrolimus and steroids for roughly 3 years. Overall study findings and caveats: Subjects displaying graft-donor T cell macrochimerism possessed elevated graft-versus-host to host-versus-graft clonal ratios inside allografts.

Turning to this clone: Its antigen is not known.

Measured with immunoSEQ multiplex PCR; TCRdb has only the in-frame clones, and not every one. Here the sample spans 90,000 to 150,000 clones, 90% to 95% being singletons. Germline lookup yields CDR1 SGHRS and CDR2 YFSETQ. CDR3 length: 11 residues. The ends were cut back, 0 bases at V and 5 bases at J, with 3 bases in the middle. The receptor was derived from a human donor who received an intestinal transplant. V usage is TRBV5-1 and J usage is TRBJ2-7, with D unclear. Specimen: unstimulated CD8+ T cells sorted from spleen or lymph node cells, collected before intestinal transplant. CDR3 bases: TGCGCCAGCAGCTTGGATAACGAGCAGTACTTC. This translates into CASSLDNEQYF.